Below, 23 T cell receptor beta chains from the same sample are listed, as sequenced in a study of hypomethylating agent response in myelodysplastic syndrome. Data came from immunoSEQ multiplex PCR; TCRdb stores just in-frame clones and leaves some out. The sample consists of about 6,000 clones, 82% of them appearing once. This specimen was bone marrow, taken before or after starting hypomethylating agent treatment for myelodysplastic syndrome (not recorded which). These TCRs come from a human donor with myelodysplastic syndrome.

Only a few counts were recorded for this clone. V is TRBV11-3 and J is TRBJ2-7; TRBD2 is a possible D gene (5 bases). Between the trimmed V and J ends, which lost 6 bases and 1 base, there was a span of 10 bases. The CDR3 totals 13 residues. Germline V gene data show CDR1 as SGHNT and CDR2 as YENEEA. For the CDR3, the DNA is TGTGCCAGCAGTTCGGGGTCTTCCTACGAGCAGTACTTC. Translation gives CASSSGSSYEQYF. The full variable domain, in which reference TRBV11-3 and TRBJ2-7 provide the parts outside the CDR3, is EAGVVQSPRYKIIEKKQPVAFWCNPISGHNTLYWYLQNLGQGPELLIRYENEEAVDDSQLPKDRFSAERLKGVDSTLKIQPAELGDSAVYLCASSSGSSYEQYFGPGTRLTVT.

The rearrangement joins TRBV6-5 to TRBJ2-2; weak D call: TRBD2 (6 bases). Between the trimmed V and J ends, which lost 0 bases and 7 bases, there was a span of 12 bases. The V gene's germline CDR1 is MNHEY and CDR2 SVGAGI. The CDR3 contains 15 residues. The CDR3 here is CASSYSPGENGELFF. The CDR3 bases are TGTGCCAGCAGTTACTCTCCGGGAGAGAACGGGGAGCTGTTTTTT.

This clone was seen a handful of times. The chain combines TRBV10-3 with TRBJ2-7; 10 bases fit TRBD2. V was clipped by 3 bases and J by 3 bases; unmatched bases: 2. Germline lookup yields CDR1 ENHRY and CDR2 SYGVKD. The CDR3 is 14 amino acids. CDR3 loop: CAISESSGGYEQYF. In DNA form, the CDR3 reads TGTGCCATCAGTGAATCTAGCGGGGGCTACGAGCAGTACTTC.

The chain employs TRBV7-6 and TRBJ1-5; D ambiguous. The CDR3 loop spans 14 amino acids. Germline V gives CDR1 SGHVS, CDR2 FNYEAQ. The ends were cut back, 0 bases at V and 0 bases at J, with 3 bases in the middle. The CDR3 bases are TGTGCCAGCAGCTTAGCGGATAGCAATCAGCCCCAGCATTTT. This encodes CASSLADSNQPQHF.

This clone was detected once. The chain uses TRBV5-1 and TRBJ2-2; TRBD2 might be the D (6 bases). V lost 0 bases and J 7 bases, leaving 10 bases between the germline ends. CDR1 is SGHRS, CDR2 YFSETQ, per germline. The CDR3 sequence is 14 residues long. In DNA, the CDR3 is TGCGCCAGCAGCTTGGGGCGGGAAGGCGGGGAGCTGTTTTTT. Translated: CASSLGREGGELFF.

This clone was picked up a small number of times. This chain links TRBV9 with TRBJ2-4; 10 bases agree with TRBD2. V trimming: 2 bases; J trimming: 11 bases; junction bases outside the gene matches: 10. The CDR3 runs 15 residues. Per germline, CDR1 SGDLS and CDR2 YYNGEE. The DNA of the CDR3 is TGTGCCAGCAGCGTCAGCGCTAGCGGGAGTCAAGTTCAGTACTTC. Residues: CASSVSASGSQVQYF.

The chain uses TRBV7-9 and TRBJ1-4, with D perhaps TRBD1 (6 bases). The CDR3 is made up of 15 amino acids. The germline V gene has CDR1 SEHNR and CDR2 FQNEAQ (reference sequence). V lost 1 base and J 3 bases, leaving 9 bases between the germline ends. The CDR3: CASSLGPGANEKLFF. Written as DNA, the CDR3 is TGTGCCAGCAGCTTAGGTCCAGGGGCTAATGAAAAACTGTTTTTT.

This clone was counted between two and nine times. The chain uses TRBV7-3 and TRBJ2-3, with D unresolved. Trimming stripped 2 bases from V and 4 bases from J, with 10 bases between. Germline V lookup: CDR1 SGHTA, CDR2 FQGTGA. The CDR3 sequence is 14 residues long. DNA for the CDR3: TGTGCCAGCAGCTTACGGTCTCCCCCAGATACGCAGTATTTT. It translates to CASSLRSPPDTQYF.

CDR3 sequence: CASSWPRGSPQETQYF. The CDR3, as DNA: TGTGCCAGCAGTTGGCCACGCGGGAGTCCTCAAGAGACCCAGTACTTC. The chain recombines TRBV6-5 with TRBJ2-5; 7 nucleotides match TRBD2. The trim removed 4 bases at V and 2 bases at J, leaving 10 bases unmatched. CDR3 length equals 16 residues. Germline loops: CDR1 MNHEY, CDR2 SVGAGI.

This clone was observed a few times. CDR3 sequence: CASSLSGGSGANVLTF. CDR3 in DNA: TGTGCCAGCAGCTTGTCTGGGGGCTCTGGGGCCAACGTCCTGACTTTC. This chain uses TRBV5-4 with TRBJ2-6, with D perhaps TRBD1 or TRBD2 (5 bases each). V shed 1 base and J shed 0 bases, with 8 bases lying between them. Germline lookup yields CDR1 SGHNT and CDR2 YYREEE (reference sequence). The CDR3 consists of 16 residues.

As DNA, the CDR3 is TGTGCCTGGAGTGTGGGACACACCTACGAGCAGTACTTC. This encodes CAWSVGHTYEQYF. The genes are TRBV30 and TRBJ2-7; TRBD1 might be the D (6 bases). This CDR3 is 13 amino acids long. V lost 0 bases and J 2 bases, leaving 8 bases between the germline ends. From germline, CDR1 is GTSNPN and CDR2 SVGIG (reference sequence).

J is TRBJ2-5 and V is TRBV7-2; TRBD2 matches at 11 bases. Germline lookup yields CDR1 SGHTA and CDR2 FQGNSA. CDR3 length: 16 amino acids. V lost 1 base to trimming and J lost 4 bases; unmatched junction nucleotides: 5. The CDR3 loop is CASSLVSGGARETQYF. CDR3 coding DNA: TGTGCCAGCAGCTTAGTTAGCGGGGGGGCCAGAGAGACCCAGTACTTC.

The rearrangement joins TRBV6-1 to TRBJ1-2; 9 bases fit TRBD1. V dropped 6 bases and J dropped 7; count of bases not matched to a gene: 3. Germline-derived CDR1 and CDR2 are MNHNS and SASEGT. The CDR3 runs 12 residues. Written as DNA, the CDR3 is TGTGCCAGCAGACAGGGGGCCTCTGGCTACACCTTC. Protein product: CASRQGASGYTF.

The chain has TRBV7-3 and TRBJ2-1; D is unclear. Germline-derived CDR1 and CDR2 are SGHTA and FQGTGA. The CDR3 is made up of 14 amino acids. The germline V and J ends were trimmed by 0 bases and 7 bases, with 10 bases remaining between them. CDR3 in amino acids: CASSLTLVANEQFF. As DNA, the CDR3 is TGTGCCAGCAGCTTAACGTTGGTAGCTAATGAGCAGTTCTTC.

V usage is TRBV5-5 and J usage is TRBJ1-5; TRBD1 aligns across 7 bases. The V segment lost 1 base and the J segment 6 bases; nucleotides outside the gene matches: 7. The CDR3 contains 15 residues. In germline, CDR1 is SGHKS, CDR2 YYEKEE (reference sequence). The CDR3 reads CASSLKGGESQPQHF. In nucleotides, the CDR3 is TGTGCCAGCAGCTTGAAAGGGGGCGAAAGTCAGCCCCAGCATTTT.

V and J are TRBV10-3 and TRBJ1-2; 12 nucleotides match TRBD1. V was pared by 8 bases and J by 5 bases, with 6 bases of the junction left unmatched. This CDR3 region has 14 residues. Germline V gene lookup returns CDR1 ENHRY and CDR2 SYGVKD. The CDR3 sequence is CAIRGTGGFYGYTF. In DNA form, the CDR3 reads TGTGCCATCCGCGGGACAGGGGGCTTTTATGGCTACACCTTC.

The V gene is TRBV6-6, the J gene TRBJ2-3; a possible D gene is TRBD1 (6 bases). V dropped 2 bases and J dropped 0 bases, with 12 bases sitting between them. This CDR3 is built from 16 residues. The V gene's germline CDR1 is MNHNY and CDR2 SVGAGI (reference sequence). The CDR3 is CASSYLDRLSTDTQYF. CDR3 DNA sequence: TGTGCCAGCAGTTACCTGGACAGACTAAGCACAGATACGCAGTATTTT.

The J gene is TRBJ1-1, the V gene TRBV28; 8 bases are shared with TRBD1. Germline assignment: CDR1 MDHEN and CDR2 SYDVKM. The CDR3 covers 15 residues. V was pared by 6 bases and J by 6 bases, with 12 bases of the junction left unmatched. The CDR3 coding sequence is TGTGCCAGCAGGCCTCGTCAGGGGGCAGTATCTGAAGCTTTCTTT. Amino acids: CASRPRQGAVSEAFF.

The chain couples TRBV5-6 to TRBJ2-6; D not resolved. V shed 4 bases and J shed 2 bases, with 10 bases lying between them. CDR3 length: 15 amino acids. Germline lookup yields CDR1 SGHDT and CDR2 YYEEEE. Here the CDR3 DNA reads TGTGCCAGCAGCCTCCCCAACCCTGGGGCCAACGTCCTGACTTTC. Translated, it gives CASSLPNPGANVLTF.

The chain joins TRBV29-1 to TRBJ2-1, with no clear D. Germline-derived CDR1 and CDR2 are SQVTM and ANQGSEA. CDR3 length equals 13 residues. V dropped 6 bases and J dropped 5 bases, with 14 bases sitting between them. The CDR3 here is CSVARSRDNEQFF. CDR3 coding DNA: TGCAGCGTAGCGAGGAGTCGGGACAATGAGCAGTTCTTC.

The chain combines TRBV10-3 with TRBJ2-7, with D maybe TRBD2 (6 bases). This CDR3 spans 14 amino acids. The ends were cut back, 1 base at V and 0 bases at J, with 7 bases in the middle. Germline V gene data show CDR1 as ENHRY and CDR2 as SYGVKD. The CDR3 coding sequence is TGTGCCATCAGTGAGTTAGCGGCCTCCTACGAGCAGTACTTC. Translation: CAISELAASYEQYF.

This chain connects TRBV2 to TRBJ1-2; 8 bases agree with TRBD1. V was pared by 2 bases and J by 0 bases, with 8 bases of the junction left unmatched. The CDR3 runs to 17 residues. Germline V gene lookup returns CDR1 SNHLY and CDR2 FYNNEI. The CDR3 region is CASSELQGGQANYGYTF. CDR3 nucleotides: TGTGCCAGCAGTGAACTACAGGGGGGCCAAGCTAACTATGGCTACACCTTC.

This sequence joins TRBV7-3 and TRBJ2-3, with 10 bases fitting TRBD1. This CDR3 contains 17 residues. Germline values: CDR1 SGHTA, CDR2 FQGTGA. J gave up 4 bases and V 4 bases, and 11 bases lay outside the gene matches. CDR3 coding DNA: TGTGCCAGCAGCTACTTACCCGGGACAGGGGTTGCAGATACGCAGTATTTT. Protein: CASSYLPGTGVADTQYF.